Listed below are T cell receptor beta chains from one sample, sequenced in a study of human T cells and chemical hapten exposure. TCRdb ran MiXCR on the RACE reads and lists one entry per CDR3 protein. The sample lists just over 350,000 distinct CDR3 sequences; around 6% were seen once. The sample in question was whole blood, obtained in connection with sensitization to the hapten diphenylcyclopropenone (DPC). The receptors shown here come from a woman aged 18 to 35 with alopecia areata. Some clones in this sample may be carry-over from other donors' samples. The CDR3 runs from the conserved cysteine through the conserved F or W. A D gene is named only where the DNA matches it firmly. Some rows mark clone size as missing; the rest say once, few, many or name a class of expanded clone.

d_call,j_call,clone_size,v_call,cdr3_aa,cdr3_nt
TRBD2,TRBJ2-1,-,TRBV10-3,CATLGTSGGSSYNEQFF,TGTGCCACTCTTGGGACTAGCGGGGGGAGCTCCTACAATGAGCAGTTCTTC
-,TRBJ2-5,many,TRBV7-9,CASRSQETQYF,TGTGCCAGCAGGTCCCAAGAGACCCAGTACTTC
TRBD1,TRBJ1-2,few,TRBV6-6,CASSTAGQGFNYGYTF,TGTGCCAGCAGTACGGCAGGACAGGGCTTTAACTATGGCTACACCTTC
TRBD2,TRBJ2-2,-,TRBV20-1,CSARIPGGLDTGELFF,TGCAGTGCTAGAATCCCCGGGGGACTAGACACCGGGGAGCTGTTTTTT
-,TRBJ1-5,many,TRBV6-6,CASLGLYSNQPQHF,TGTGCCAGCCTTGGCTTATATAGCAATCAGCCCCAGCATTTT
-,TRBJ2-5,many,TRBV5-1,CASSSPETLETQYF,TGCGCCAGCAGCTCTCCTGAGACGTTGGAGACCCAGTACTTC
TRBD1,TRBJ2-5,-,TRBV7-2,CASSFEGQGRETQYF,TGTGCCAGCAGCTTTGAAGGACAGGGGCGCGAGACCCAGTACTTC
-,TRBJ1-2,-,TRBV7-9,CASSFGGPGYGYTF,TGTGCCAGCAGCTTTGGGGGCCCAGGCTATGGCTACACCTTC
TRBD2,TRBJ2-1,few,TRBV4-3,CASSQDPSGGARGMFF,TGCGCCAGCAGCCAAGATCCTAGCGGGGGGGCCCGAGGTATGTTCTTC
-,TRBJ1-1,many,TRBV28,CASSLASDTEAFF,TGTGCCAGCAGTTTGGCGTCCGACACTGAAGCTTTCTTT
-,TRBJ1-5,-,TRBV27,CASSPTAETNNQPQHF,TGTGCCAGCAGTCCGACAGCCGAAACGAACAATCAGCCCCAGCATTTT
-,TRBJ2-6,many,TRBV18,CASSPGDSGANVLTF,TGTGCCAGCTCACCTGGGGACTCTGGGGCCAACGTCCTGACTTTC
TRBD1,TRBJ1-2,many,TRBV6-1,CASRLPGQGRRYTF,TGTGCCAGCAGGCTCCCGGGACAGGGACGACGCTACACCTTC
TRBD1,TRBJ2-7,-,TRBV20-1,CSANSDRVHEQYF,TGCAGTGCTAATTCGGACAGGGTCCACGAGCAGTACTTC
TRBD1,TRBJ1-1,many,TRBV20-1,CSAPTDREGVGPEAFF,TGCAGTGCCCCAACAGACAGGGAGGGAGTGGGGCCTGAAGCTTTCTTT
-,TRBJ1-4,many,TRBV5-5,CASSGAGTRNNEKLFF,TGTGCCAGCAGCGGGGCCGGAACCCGGAATAATGAAAAACTGTTTTTT
TRBD1,TRBJ1-5,few,TRBV7-2,CASSTDRDSNQPQHF,TGTGCCAGCAGCACCGACAGGGATAGCAATCAGCCCCAGCATTTT
TRBD1,TRBJ2-7,few,TRBV9,CASSVGGTEPYEQYF,TGTGCCAGCAGCGTAGGAGGGACAGAACCCTACGAGCAGTACTTC
-,TRBJ1-5,-,TRBV18,CASSPEKRGVNQPQHF,TGTGCCAGCTCACCAGAGAAAAGGGGAGTCAATCAGCCCCAGCATTTT
TRBD1,TRBJ2-1,many,TRBV7-2,CASSPRQGAGNEQFF,TGTGCCAGCAGCCCACGACAGGGGGCGGGGAATGAGCAGTTCTTC
TRBD2,TRBJ2-1,-,TRBV24-1,CATSEPSGGGYNEQFF,TGTGCCACCAGTGAACCTAGCGGGGGGGGCTACAATGAGCAGTTCTTC
-,TRBJ2-5,many,TRBV29-1,CSVPTMGSQETQYF,TGCAGCGTCCCAACTATGGGGTCCCAAGAGACCCAGTACTTC
-,TRBJ1-4,many,TRBV7-2,CASSLGQHTLAGEKLFF,TGTGCCAGCAGCTTAGGCCAACACACCCTAGCAGGTGAAAAACTGTTTTTT
-,TRBJ2-1,few,TRBV12-3/TRBV12-4,CASIDKNEQFF,TGTGCCAGCATTGACAAGAATGAGCAGTTCTTC
-,TRBJ1-1,-,TRBV28,CASSLGVKAFF,TGTGCCAGCAGTTTAGGGGTTAAAGCTTTCTTT
-,TRBJ2-7,many,TRBV5-1,CASSLRSGEQYF,TGCGCCAGCAGCTTGAGGTCAGGCGAGCAGTACTTC
-,TRBJ2-3,few,TRBV27,CASRRGPPDTQYF,TGTGCCAGCAGGAGAGGCCCCCCAGATACGCAGTATTTT
TRBD2,TRBJ2-1,-,TRBV4-3,CASSHGVSGGEQFF,TGCGCCAGCAGCCATGGCGTTAGCGGGGGGGAGCAGTTCTTC
TRBD1,TRBJ2-5,many,TRBV10-3,CAISNDRAQYF,TGTGCCATCAGCAACGACAGGGCCCAGTACTTC
-,TRBJ2-7,-,TRBV6-5,CASSLKGPLYEQYF,TGTGCCAGCAGTTTGAAGGGCCCCCTCTACGAGCAGTACTTC
-,TRBJ2-3,few,TRBV7-2,CASSLRVSTDTQYF,TGTGCCAGCAGCTTACGGGTCAGCACAGATACGCAGTATTTT
TRBD2,TRBJ2-5,few,TRBV3-1,CASSQDKLAGGPETQYF,TGTGCCAGCAGCCAAGATAAACTAGCGGGGGGGCCAGAGACCCAGTACTTC